A selection of T cell receptor beta chains follows, all from one sample in a study of technical replicates of blood from a handful of donors. Assay: immunoSEQ multiplex PCR; the TCRdb copy retains only in-frame clones and omits some. The sample includes 65,000 to 85,000 clones, roughly 94% seen only once; the top ten take about 0.35%. Specimen: T cells isolated from PBMCs. The receptors were gathered from a human donor in good health. Both conserved end residues are part of each CDR3. Clone size, where shown, is once, few, many, or a class for clones that have expanded.

TRBV15	NA	TRBJ1-4	CATSTRQGYGEKLFF
TRBV6-5	NA	TRBJ2-7	CASSWGQGNYEQYF
TRBV19	NA	TRBJ2-5	CASTRVQETQYF
TRBV29-1	NA	TRBJ1-2	CSVSGVPNYGYTF
TRBV11-1	NA	TRBJ2-3	CASSQGILAGAGKDTQYF
TRBV13	NA	TRBJ2-1	CASSATDNEQFF
TRBV7-9	NA	TRBJ1-5	CASSLGTVSNQPQHF
TRBV5-4	NA	TRBJ2-7	CASSLGPSGSYEQYF
TRBV19	NA	TRBJ2-3	CASSPEAGVSTDTQYF
TRBV11-3	NA	TRBJ1-1	CASSLIPGSPNTEAFF
TRBV10-3	once	TRBJ2-7	CAISSSVSYEQYF
TRBV2	NA	TRBJ1-2	CASRDAGIGGGYTF
TRBV2	NA	TRBJ1-5	CASNGGLEPQHF
TRBV19	NA	TRBJ1-2	CASSIIAEANYGYTF